Listed below are T cell receptor beta chains from one sample, sequenced in a study of T cell changes during pregnancy in multiple sclerosis. Using immunoSEQ multiplex PCR, the repertoire was profiled, and TCRdb retains in-frame clones only, with some absent. This table has more than 55,000 clones, 90% appearing once. Source: peripheral blood, taken in the third trimester of pregnancy. These receptors were obtained from a female donor in good health, enrolled as a control in a pregnancy study. The CDR3 runs from the conserved cysteine through the conserved F or W. D genes are given only for firm matches. Not all rows give a size; the values are once, few, many and, for expanded clones, a class.

j_call: TRBJ2-1; clone_size: NA; d_call: NA; v_call: TRBV27; cdr3_aa: CASSAGTGGYNEQFF; cdr3_nt: TGTGCCAGCAGCGCCGGGACTGGGGGATACAATGAGCAGTTCTTC
j_call: TRBJ2-5; clone_size: NA; d_call: TRBD2; v_call: TRBV19; cdr3_aa: CASSIGGTSGTETQYF; cdr3_nt: TGTGCCAGTAGTATAGGCGGGACTAGCGGGACGGAGACCCAGTACTTC
j_call: TRBJ1-2; clone_size: NA; d_call: TRBD1; v_call: TRBV7-2; cdr3_aa: CASSVTGAYGYTF; cdr3_nt: TGTGCCAGCAGCGTGACAGGGGCCTATGGCTACACCTTC
j_call: TRBJ1-5; clone_size: NA; d_call: NA; v_call: TRBV6-1; cdr3_aa: CASSPGHTNQPQHF; cdr3_nt: TGTGCCAGCAGTCCGGGACACACAAATCAGCCCCAGCATTTT
j_call: TRBJ1-1; clone_size: few; d_call: NA; v_call: TRBV7-9; cdr3_aa: CASSLGWELGGTEAFF; cdr3_nt: TGTGCCAGCAGCTTAGGGTGGGAGCTCGGAGGGACTGAAGCTTTCTTT
j_call: TRBJ2-7; clone_size: NA; d_call: TRBD1; v_call: TRBV27; cdr3_aa: CASSRSGTGGQYEQYF; cdr3_nt: TGTGCCAGCAGTCGTTCCGGGACAGGGGGACAATACGAGCAGTACTTC
j_call: TRBJ2-3; clone_size: NA; d_call: NA; v_call: TRBV6-5; cdr3_aa: CASSPILSADTQYF; cdr3_nt: TGTGCCAGCAGTCCAATACTATCCGCAGATACGCAGTATTTT
j_call: TRBJ2-5; clone_size: NA; d_call: NA; v_call: TRBV14; cdr3_aa: CASSQEAPQETQYF; cdr3_nt: TGTGCCAGCAGCCAAGAAGCCCCCCAAGAGACCCAGTACTTC
j_call: TRBJ1-4; clone_size: NA; d_call: NA; v_call: TRBV30; cdr3_aa: CAWSGQSTNEKLFF; cdr3_nt: TGTGCCTGGAGCGGACAGTCAACTAATGAAAAACTGTTTTTT
j_call: TRBJ2-1; clone_size: NA; d_call: TRBD2; v_call: TRBV6-5; cdr3_aa: CASSSGLAGSHEQFF; cdr3_nt: TGTGCCAGCAGTTCAGGACTAGCGGGATCGCATGAGCAGTTCTTC
j_call: TRBJ2-3; clone_size: NA; d_call: TRBD2; v_call: TRBV2; cdr3_aa: CASSSGTRPGTDTQYF; cdr3_nt: TGTGCCAGCAGTTCCGGGACTAGGCCCGGCACAGATACGCAGTATTTT
j_call: TRBJ1-4; clone_size: NA; d_call: NA; v_call: TRBV11-2; cdr3_aa: CASTVDRGRNEKLFF; cdr3_nt: TGTGCCAGCACGGTGGACAGAGGCCGAAATGAAAAACTGTTTTTT
j_call: TRBJ2-1; clone_size: NA; d_call: TRBD2; v_call: TRBV12-5; cdr3_aa: CASGLPSRASGVGSSYNEQFF; cdr3_nt: TGTGCTAGTGGTTTGCCCTCCCGGGCTAGCGGGGTGGGGAGCTCCTACAATGAGCAGTTCTTC
j_call: TRBJ2-5; clone_size: NA; d_call: TRBD1; v_call: TRBV18; cdr3_aa: CASSPWSGTEETQYF; cdr3_nt: TGTGCCAGCTCACCATGGTCAGGGACAGAAGAGACCCAGTACTTC
j_call: TRBJ1-1; clone_size: once; d_call: NA; v_call: TRBV6-6; cdr3_aa: CASSFQSNTEAFF; cdr3_nt: TGTGCCAGCAGTTTTCAATCGAACACTGAAGCTTTCTTT
j_call: TRBJ2-6; clone_size: NA; d_call: NA; v_call: TRBV10-2; cdr3_aa: CASSTAARPSGANVLTF; cdr3_nt: TGCGCCAGCAGTACTGCGGCCCGTCCCTCTGGGGCCAACGTCCTGACTTTC
j_call: TRBJ2-6; clone_size: NA; d_call: NA; v_call: TRBV19; cdr3_aa: CASSIAGGAGANVLTF; cdr3_nt: TGTGCCAGTAGTATAGCGGGGGGCGCCGGGGCCAACGTCCTGACTTTC
j_call: TRBJ2-7; clone_size: NA; d_call: NA; v_call: TRBV30; cdr3_aa: CAWSVSDRGAQYF; cdr3_nt: TGTGCCTGGAGTGTATCCGACCGGGGGGCTCAGTACTTC
j_call: TRBJ2-1; clone_size: NA; d_call: NA; v_call: TRBV5-1; cdr3_aa: CASSLDGSPLNEQFF; cdr3_nt: TGCGCCAGCAGCTTGGATGGGAGCCCCCTAAATGAGCAGTTCTTC
j_call: TRBJ1-2; clone_size: NA; d_call: TRBD1; v_call: TRBV23-1; cdr3_aa: CASSQDLPGQGFDGYTF; cdr3_nt: TGCGCCAGCAGTCAGGACCTACCGGGACAGGGTTTCGATGGCTACACCTTC
j_call: TRBJ1-2; clone_size: NA; d_call: NA; v_call: TRBV4-2; cdr3_aa: CASSQDTGPVDYTF; cdr3_nt: TGTGCCAGCAGCCAAGATACCGGTCCGGTAGACTACACCTTC
j_call: TRBJ2-2; clone_size: NA; d_call: TRBD2; v_call: TRBV30; cdr3_aa: CAYTAGIFAGELFF; cdr3_nt: TGTGCCTATACAGCGGGAATTTTCGCCGGGGAGCTGTTTTTT
j_call: TRBJ2-1; clone_size: NA; d_call: NA; v_call: TRBV18; cdr3_aa: CASSLSTNNEQFF; cdr3_nt: TGTGCCAGCTCACTATCTACTAACAATGAGCAGTTCTTC
j_call: TRBJ2-2; clone_size: NA; d_call: NA; v_call: TRBV5-6; cdr3_aa: CASSLELAFTGELFF; cdr3_nt: TGTGCCAGCAGCTTGGAACTAGCTTTCACCGGGGAGCTGTTTTTT
j_call: TRBJ1-2; clone_size: NA; d_call: NA; v_call: TRBV5-6; cdr3_aa: CASSAGGQFYGYTF; cdr3_nt: TGTGCCAGCAGCGCGGGGGGGCAGTTCTATGGCTACACCTTC
j_call: TRBJ1-3; clone_size: NA; d_call: TRBD1; v_call: TRBV19; cdr3_aa: CASSTLTGGGNTIYF; cdr3_nt: TGTGCCAGTAGTACCCTAACAGGGGGAGGAAACACCATATATTTT
j_call: TRBJ1-2; clone_size: NA; d_call: NA; v_call: TRBV29-1; cdr3_aa: CSVESQYTYGYTF; cdr3_nt: TGCAGCGTTGAATCCCAGTATACCTATGGCTACACCTTC
j_call: TRBJ2-7; clone_size: NA; d_call: TRBD1; v_call: TRBV6-5; cdr3_aa: CASREPGQAYEQYF; cdr3_nt: TGTGCCAGCAGGGAACCGGGACAGGCCTACGAGCAGTACTTC
j_call: TRBJ2-7; clone_size: NA; d_call: TRBD1; v_call: TRBV7-9; cdr3_aa: CASSLAQGAVDRYEQYF; cdr3_nt: TGTGCCAGCAGCTTAGCACAGGGGGCTGTCGATCGCTACGAGCAGTACTTC
j_call: TRBJ1-2; clone_size: NA; d_call: NA; v_call: TRBV9; cdr3_aa: CASSVGQTINYGYTF; cdr3_nt: TGTGCCAGCAGCGTAGGCCAGACAATAAACTATGGCTACACCTTC
j_call: TRBJ2-1; clone_size: NA; d_call: TRBD1; v_call: TRBV30; cdr3_aa: CACPKGQLTYNEQFF; cdr3_nt: TGTGCCTGCCCCAAGGGACAGCTCACCTACAATGAGCAGTTCTTC
j_call: TRBJ2-1; clone_size: NA; d_call: TRBD1; v_call: TRBV10-3; cdr3_aa: CAITPGQVNNEQFF; cdr3_nt: TGTGCCATCACTCCGGGACAGGTCAACAATGAGCAGTTCTTC
j_call: TRBJ2-5; clone_size: NA; d_call: TRBD2; v_call: TRBV5-4; cdr3_aa: CASSRVSGTTQETQYF; cdr3_nt: TGTGCCAGCAGCAGAGTGAGCGGGACGACCCAAGAGACCCAGTACTTC
j_call: TRBJ1-3; clone_size: NA; d_call: NA; v_call: TRBV19; cdr3_aa: CASGDKLGTNLNTIYF; cdr3_nt: TGTGCCAGTGGTGATAAACTCGGGACAAATCTAAACACCATATATTTT
j_call: TRBJ1-3; clone_size: NA; d_call: NA; v_call: TRBV5-1; cdr3_aa: CASSSGGNTIYF; cdr3_nt: TGCGCCAGCAGTTCCGGGGGAAACACCATATATTTT
j_call: TRBJ1-5; clone_size: NA; d_call: NA; v_call: TRBV11-2; cdr3_aa: CASSLDQGNQPQHF; cdr3_nt: TGTGCCAGCAGCTTAGATCAGGGTAATCAGCCCCAGCATTTT
j_call: TRBJ2-7; clone_size: NA; d_call: TRBD1; v_call: TRBV4-1; cdr3_aa: CASSPSGQGYEQYF; cdr3_nt: TGCGCCAGCAGCCCGTCGGGACAGGGCTACGAGCAGTACTTC
j_call: TRBJ2-1; clone_size: once; d_call: TRBD2; v_call: TRBV30; cdr3_aa: CAWGKGLAGYNEQFF; cdr3_nt: TGTGCCTGGGGGAAAGGACTAGCGGGTTACAATGAGCAGTTCTTC
j_call: TRBJ2-7; clone_size: NA; d_call: NA; v_call: TRBV14; cdr3_aa: CASSQTGEQYF; cdr3_nt: TGTGCCAGCAGTCAGACGGGCGAGCAGTACTTC
j_call: TRBJ1-6; clone_size: NA; d_call: NA; v_call: TRBV2; cdr3_aa: CASPGGLGPNSPLHF; cdr3_nt: TGTGCCAGCCCCGGGGGATTAGGGCCTAATTCACCCCTCCACTTT
j_call: TRBJ2-3; clone_size: NA; d_call: NA; v_call: TRBV5-1; cdr3_aa: CASSSGLSSTDTQYF; cdr3_nt: TGCGCCAGCAGCTCGGGACTCTCTAGCACAGATACGCAGTATTTT
j_call: TRBJ2-2; clone_size: NA; d_call: TRBD2; v_call: TRBV5-1; cdr3_aa: CASSGGLVPDTNTGELFF; cdr3_nt: TGCGCCAGCAGCGGTGGACTAGTCCCAGATACGAACACCGGGGAGCTGTTTTTT
j_call: TRBJ1-2; clone_size: NA; d_call: NA; v_call: TRBV5-1; cdr3_aa: CASSTHTGKYGYTF; cdr3_nt: TGCGCCAGCAGCACACACACAGGGAAGTATGGCTACACCTTC
j_call: TRBJ2-7; clone_size: medium-sized; d_call: NA; v_call: TRBV2; cdr3_aa: CASSEAQYEQYF; cdr3_nt: TGTGCCAGCAGTGAGGCCCAATACGAGCAGTACTTC
j_call: TRBJ1-1; clone_size: NA; d_call: NA; v_call: TRBV4-3; cdr3_aa: CASSQAAQLNTEAFF; cdr3_nt: TGCGCCAGCAGCCAAGCCGCACAGCTGAACACTGAAGCTTTCTTT
j_call: TRBJ1-2; clone_size: NA; d_call: NA; v_call: TRBV2; cdr3_aa: CASSDSANYGYTF; cdr3_nt: TGTGCCAGCAGTGACAGTGCTAACTATGGCTACACCTTC
j_call: TRBJ2-3; clone_size: NA; d_call: NA; v_call: TRBV6-4; cdr3_aa: CASSVSPTDTQYF; cdr3_nt: TGTGCCAGCAGTGTTTCTCCCACAGATACGCAGTATTTT
j_call: TRBJ2-4; clone_size: NA; d_call: NA; v_call: TRBV19; cdr3_aa: CASSIVGNAKNIQYF; cdr3_nt: TGTGCCAGTAGTATCGTCGGGAACGCCAAAAACATTCAGTACTTC
j_call: TRBJ2-5; clone_size: once; d_call: TRBD2; v_call: TRBV7-8; cdr3_aa: CASSAPRVAGVKETQYF; cdr3_nt: TGTGCCAGCAGCGCACCCAGGGTAGCGGGAGTAAAAGAGACCCAGTACTTC
j_call: TRBJ2-7; clone_size: few; d_call: NA; v_call: TRBV5-1; cdr3_aa: CASSSRSGTYEQYF; cdr3_nt: TGCGCCAGCAGCTCTCGTAGCGGAACCTACGAGCAGTACTTC
j_call: TRBJ1-1; clone_size: NA; d_call: NA; v_call: TRBV29-1; cdr3_aa: CSVGGDRAEAFF; cdr3_nt: TGCAGCGTGGGCGGGGACCGGGCTGAAGCTTTCTTT
j_call: TRBJ2-5; clone_size: once; d_call: TRBD2; v_call: TRBV5-1; cdr3_aa: CASSSGLAQETQYF; cdr3_nt: TGCGCCAGCAGCTCGGGACTAGCCCAAGAGACCCAGTACTTC
j_call: TRBJ2-1; clone_size: NA; d_call: TRBD1; v_call: TRBV5-1; cdr3_aa: CASSLSGTGHNEQFF; cdr3_nt: TGCGCCAGCAGCCTTTCCGGGACAGGGCACAATGAGCAGTTCTTC
j_call: TRBJ2-7; clone_size: NA; d_call: TRBD2; v_call: TRBV6-4; cdr3_aa: CASSRAGGYEQYF; cdr3_nt: TGTGCCAGCAGTAGAGCGGGAGGGTACGAGCAGTACTTC
j_call: TRBJ2-3; clone_size: NA; d_call: NA; v_call: TRBV29-1; cdr3_aa: CSAYGGLDGKDTQYF; cdr3_nt: TGCAGCGCTTATGGAGGGTTGGATGGTAAAGATACGCAGTATTTT
j_call: TRBJ1-2; clone_size: NA; d_call: TRBD1; v_call: TRBV11-2; cdr3_aa: CASSSQRTGADYGYTF; cdr3_nt: TGTGCCAGCAGCTCTCAGCGGACAGGGGCCGATTATGGCTACACCTTC
j_call: TRBJ2-3; clone_size: NA; d_call: TRBD2; v_call: TRBV6-4; cdr3_aa: CASSELAGASTDTQYF; cdr3_nt: TGTGCCAGCAGTGAGCTAGCGGGGGCAAGCACAGATACGCAGTATTTT
j_call: TRBJ1-4; clone_size: few; d_call: NA; v_call: TRBV13; cdr3_aa: CASSFGVSNEKLFF; cdr3_nt: TGTGCCAGCAGCTTCGGGGTGTCTAATGAAAAACTGTTTTTT